Listed below are T cell receptor beta chains from one sample, sequenced in a study of OX40 agonist ivuxolimab in advanced cancers. Only in-frame clones appear in the TCRdb table, and some are missing; sequencing was by immunoSEQ multiplex PCR. The sample yields fewer than 65,000 clones, 80% to 90% seen once. Sequencing was performed on CD4+ or CD8+ T cells sorted from blood, taken in a trial of the OX40 agonist ivuxolimab. The source is an adult with an advanced solid tumor such as melanoma, head and neck, liver or kidney cancer. The CDR3 runs from the conserved cysteine through the conserved F or W.

CDR3: CASSLAMTSGEETQYF
V: TRBV7-2

CDR3: CASYGARAADTQYF
V: TRBV18

CDR3: CASSMGTGSGNTIYF
V: TRBV5-4

CDR3: CASSLGVVGSPLHF
V: TRBV7-3

CDR3: CASSFWTGYNEQFF
V: TRBV28

CDR3: CSVGPGPYEQYF
V: TRBV29-1

CDR3: CASSFQGTGYTF
V: TRBV5-5

CDR3: CASRSSGGSYNEQFF
V: TRBV6-6

CDR3: CASSLGGTKNIQYF
V: TRBV5-1

CDR3: CASSLDGAGVYEQYF
V: TRBV5-1

CDR3: CASSLMAGGQDTQYF
V: TRBV7-2

CDR3: CASSIQGPNQPQHF
V: TRBV19

CDR3: CASSLQGANTGELFF
V: TRBV7-3

CDR3: CASSPGPTDYEQYF
V: TRBV11-2

CDR3: CASSNDYSSYGYTF
V: TRBV21-1

CDR3: CASSDPRGNEKLFF
V: TRBV2

CDR3: CASWSGTMNTEAFF
V: TRBV2

CDR3: CASSLQGTKNSGELFF
V: TRBV7-3

CDR3: CASSQGGPQETQYF
V: TRBV4-2

CDR3: CASRRSNLSNQPQHF
V: TRBV6-5

CDR3: CASSPDTRSNVLTF
V: TRBV18

CDR3: CASRPPGGTDTQYF
V: TRBV6-5

CDR3: CASTGAGIGLASVDTQYF
V: TRBV5-1

CDR3: CASSPFNRDETQYF
V: TRBV14

CDR3: CASSTNPSLFEGYTF
V: TRBV19

CDR3: CASSLSGQGGNTEAFF
V: TRBV28

CDR3: CASSDTGAGVFREQYF
V: TRBV2

CDR3: CASSPAGSWDLQHQPQHF
V: TRBV19

CDR3: CASRTRTERAEQYF
V: TRBV11-2

CDR3: CASSYDPGQETQYF
V: TRBV6-6

CDR3: CASSFAPGSNNEQFF
V: TRBV5-1

CDR3: CASSPTGDKSQPQHF
V: TRBV18

CDR3: CASSVASGSTDTQYF
V: TRBV9

CDR3: CASSMVGSGEAFF
V: TRBV19

CDR3: CASSLDRGTDTQYF
V: TRBV5-4

CDR3: CASSARPLLPSDEQYF
V: TRBV9

CDR3: CAIGYGEGIYGYTF
V: TRBV10-3